This TCR beta chain was obtained from a study of blood T cell repertoires in COVID-19. Turning to the study itself: Sites in the United States, Italy and Spain provided acute and convalescent COVID-19 samples. T cells, B-cell-depleted T cells, or PBMCs supplied cDNA or gDNA.

Original data processing: The assay estimated nucleated cells by amplifying reference gene primers. Produced via immunoSEQ multiplex PCR; TCRdb's table is partial and in-frame only. Clone size and V and J calls were adopted from that table, with D and trimming inferred from the DNA. The sample carries some 250,000 clones, 70% to 80% recorded once. Trimming took 4 bases from V and 0 from J; bases not matched to a gene: 0. This CDR3 contains 14 residues. Germline CDR1 SGHRS, CDR2 YFSETQ. The chain uses TRBV5-1 and TRBJ2-7, with 11 bases fitting TRBD1. The sequence derives from a woman of 80 years or more with acute or convalescent COVID-19. The sample comprised peripheral blood. The CDR3 DNA is TGCGCCAGCAGCGGACAGGGGGCCTCCTACGAGCAGTACTTC. It yields the protein CASSGQGASYEQYF.